The next 29 T cell receptor beta chains were all read from a single sample in a study of blood T cell repertoires in COVID-19. Assay: immunoSEQ multiplex PCR; the TCRdb copy retains only in-frame clones and omits some. In the table there are 150,000 to 200,000 clones, around 80% of which are singletons. Sequenced material: peripheral blood. The source of these receptors is a man aged 55 to 69 with active or convalescent COVID-19.

This clone has just one count. DNA of the CDR3: TGCGCCAGCAGCCCCACCGACAGAGAGAACACTGAAGCTTTCTTT. This translates into CASSPTDRENTEAFF. This sequence joins TRBV5-1 and TRBJ1-1, with a tentative D call TRBD1 (5 bases). CDR3 length equals 15 residues. The V end was cut by 4 bases, the J end by 1 base, with 14 bases between. Germline CDR1 SGHRS, CDR2 YFSETQ.

The chain employs TRBV6-5 and TRBJ1-3, with 7 bases matching TRBD1. CDR3 size: 15 residues. V lost 5 bases to trimming and J lost 7 bases; unmatched junction nucleotides: 11. CDR1 is MNHEY and CDR2 is SVGAGI in the germline V gene. CDR3 residues: CASSQTGDGRNTIYF. For the CDR3, the DNA is TGTGCCAGCAGTCAAACAGGGGACGGCCGGAACACCATATATTTT.

J is TRBJ2-1 and V is TRBV24-1; 9 bases agree with TRBD1. The germline gives CDR1 KGHDR, CDR2 SFDVKD. The CDR3 is made up of 18 amino acids. Trimming removed 0 bases from V and 7 bases from J; junction bases left unmatched: 12. CDR3 region: CATSDLKSGTGWKNEQFF. CDR3 DNA sequence: TGTGCCACCAGTGATTTGAAATCCGGGACAGGGTGGAAGAATGAGCAGTTCTTC.

This chain uses TRBV2 with TRBJ1-5; tentatively, D is TRBD1 (6 bases). The V end lost 5 bases, the J end lost 3 bases, and 17 bases lay between the germline ends. Germline V gene data show CDR1 as SNHLY and CDR2 as FYNNEI. This CDR3 spans 16 amino acids. For the CDR3, the DNA is TGTGCCAGCAGTCGGAACCGGGACACCTTCAATCAGCCCCAGCATTTT. This translates into CASSRNRDTFNQPQHF.

This clone was seen a few times. V is TRBV5-4 and J is TRBJ2-7, with 8 bases aligning to TRBD1. The CDR3 extends over 14 amino acids. Germline trimming cut 0 bases from V and 7 bases from J; bases unmatched to any gene: 6. The V gene's germline CDR1 is SGHNT and CDR2 YYREEE (reference sequence). In DNA, the CDR3 is TGTGCCAGCAGCTTGGACAGGGGGAACGGTGAGCAGTACTTC. Amino acid sequence: CASSLDRGNGEQYF. Based on the CDR3 plus reference TRBV5-4 and TRBJ2-7, the full variable domain is ETGVTQSPTHLIKTRGQQVTLRCSSQSGHNTVSWYQQALGQGPQFIFQYYREEENGRGNFPPRFSGLQFPNYSSELNVNALELDDSALYLCASSLDRGNGEQYFGPGTRLTVT.

This clone was picked up a small number of times. The V call is TRBV2, the J call TRBJ2-1, with 7 bases lining up with TRBD2. CDR3 size: 15 residues. CDR1 and CDR2 from the germline V gene are SNHLY and FYNNEI. V lost 7 bases to trimming and J lost 5 bases; unmatched junction nucleotides: 11. CDR3 coding DNA: TGTGCCAGCACCGAGGGGCGGGGGAGAGACAATGAGCAGTTCTTC. It yields the protein CASTEGRGRDNEQFF.

Only a few counts were recorded for this clone. The V call is TRBV5-6, the J call TRBJ2-4; 10 nucleotides match TRBD1. CDR3 length equals 16 residues. Germline values: CDR1 SGHDT, CDR2 YYEEEE. Germline trimming cut 4 bases from V and 6 bases from J; bases unmatched to any gene: 10. CDR3 nucleotide sequence: TGTGCCAGCAGCGTGACAGGGGGCGAGCGGGGAAACATTCAGTACTTC. This encodes CASSVTGGERGNIQYF.

The chain joins TRBV6-5 to TRBJ2-1; the D gene is possibly TRBD2 (6 bases). Trimming shortened V by 1 base and J by 4 bases, and 14 bases separated the two germline ends. Per germline, CDR1 MNHEY and CDR2 SVGAGI. The CDR3 contains 16 residues. CDR3 sequence reads: CASSYLGRGLYNEQFF. The CDR3 coding sequence is TGTGCCAGCAGTTACTTAGGGCGGGGTTTATACAATGAGCAGTTCTTC.

The V call is TRBV28, the J call TRBJ2-6; D ambiguous. V lost 5 bases and J lost 0, with 14 bases in between. Looked up from germline, CDR1 is MDHEN and CDR2 is SYDVKM. This CDR3 is built from 17 residues. The CDR3, as DNA: TGTGCCAGCAGTCCGATCCAGGCGCCCTCTGGGGCCAACGTCCTGACTTTC. Its protein is CASSPIQAPSGANVLTF.

The chain combines TRBV27 with TRBJ2-7, with D possibly matching TRBD2 (6 bases). The germline CDR1 and CDR2 sequences are MNHEY and SMNVEV (reference sequence). Trimming pared 3 bases from V and 5 bases from J, leaving 17 bases between. This CDR3 is 15 amino acids long. CDR3 nucleotide sequence: TGTGCCAGCAGTTTTCTGGGGGGACCAACCAACGAGCAGTACTTC. Translating it yields CASSFLGGPTNEQYF.

V usage is TRBV5-1 and J usage is TRBJ2-1, with 10 bases that match TRBD1. Looked up from germline, CDR1 is SGHRS and CDR2 is YFSETQ. J was trimmed by 7 bases and V by 4 bases; bases with no gene match: 14. The CDR3 length is 17 residues. In DNA form, the CDR3 reads TGCGCCAGCAGCCCGAGGGGACAGGGGAATATTGGTAATGAGCAGTTCTTC. Protein sequence: CASSPRGQGNIGNEQFF.

The V and J genes are TRBV7-9 and TRBJ2-5; 9 positions agree with TRBD2. Germline CDR1 is SEHNR and CDR2 is FQNEAQ (reference sequence). The CDR3 contains 17 residues. J was trimmed by 8 bases and V by 5 bases; bases with no gene match: 18. DNA of the CDR3: TGTGCCAGCAGCCCTCGGGGGACTAGCTCCCTCCCGGGTACCCAGTACTTC. This translates into CASSPRGTSSLPGTQYF. The full variable domain, its missing parts supplied by reference TRBV7-9 and TRBJ2-5, is DTGVSQNPRHKITKRGQNVTFRCDPISEHNRLYWYRQTLGQGPEFLTYFQNEAQLEKSRLLSDRFSAERPKGSFSTLEIQRTEQGDSAMYLCASSPRGTSSLPGTQYFGPGTRLLVL.

This clone was seen repeatedly, ten times or more. CDR3 loop: CASSWTGGRLNYGYTF. CDR3 DNA sequence: TGTGCCAGCAGTTGGACAGGGGGCCGACTTAACTATGGCTACACCTTC. The V call is TRBV6-5, the J call TRBJ1-2, with 11 bases fitting TRBD1. Germline trimming cut 4 bases from V and 1 base from J; bases unmatched to any gene: 5. This CDR3 is 16 amino acids long. The germline V gene has CDR1 MNHEY and CDR2 SVGAGI.

This clone was detected only once. In the same sample, other DNA sequences code for this CDR3. The chain is built from TRBV5-1 and TRBJ2-3, with 7 bases identical to TRBD2. V was clipped by 0 bases and J by 3 bases; unmatched bases: 1. Germline V lookup: CDR1 SGHRS, CDR2 YFSETQ. The CDR3 totals 14 residues. CDR3 in DNA: TGCGCCAGCAGCTTGGCCGGGGGGACAGATACGCAGTATTTT. Translation gives CASSLAGGTDTQYF.

J is TRBJ2-5 and V is TRBV6-5; TRBD2 matches 13 bases. This CDR3 comprises 15 residues. CDR1 is MNHEY, CDR2 SVGAGI, per germline. V trimming: 4 bases; J trimming: 5 bases; junction bases outside the gene matches: 4. The CDR3 spells CASSFGLAGVETQYF. Here the CDR3 DNA reads TGTGCCAGCAGTTTCGGACTAGCGGGAGTTGAGACCCAGTACTTC.

There are a few counts of this clone. The chain links TRBV28 to TRBJ1-4; TRBD1 is a possible D gene (5 bases). V was clipped by 4 bases and J by 11 bases, with 20 bases between them. Germline CDR1 is MDHEN and CDR2 is SYDVKM. The CDR3 runs to 15 residues. The CDR3 protein is CASSSLSGGAWKLFF. The CDR3 DNA reads TGTGCCAGCAGTTCCCTCTCCGGAGGGGCATGGAAACTGTTTTTT.

The chain links TRBV2 to TRBJ2-7; 7 bases line up with TRBD1. The J segment lost 3 bases and the V segment lost 7 bases, leaving 3 bases of the junction unmatched. Looked up from germline, CDR1 is SNHLY and CDR2 is FYNNEI. The CDR3 is 12 amino acids. The CDR3 protein is CASTGTDYEQYF. The CDR3 nucleotides are TGTGCCAGCACAGGGACAGACTACGAGCAGTACTTC.

This chain uses TRBV28 with TRBJ1-5; weak D call: TRBD1 (5 bases). CDR1 MDHEN and CDR2 SYDVKM come from the germline V gene. CDR3 size: 14 residues. The V and J ends lost 5 bases and 9 bases respectively, with 17 bases between them. CDR3 DNA sequence: TGTGCCAGCAGTCCCCCCCAGGGTTGGGGGCCCCAGCATTTT. Residues: CASSPPQGWGPQHF.

This chain joins TRBV10-1 and TRBJ2-5, with 12 bases lining up with TRBD2. The CDR3 length is 15 residues. The V gene's germline CDR1 is WNHNN and CDR2 SYGVQD (reference sequence). Germline trimming cut 0 bases from V and 4 bases from J; bases unmatched to any gene: 0. The CDR3: CASSESGLAGETQYF. Here the CDR3 DNA reads TGCGCCAGCAGTGAGTCGGGACTAGCGGGAGAGACCCAGTACTTC.

This chain joins TRBV5-4 and TRBJ2-7; 11 bases are shared with TRBD2. V gave up 4 bases and J gave up 3 bases; unmatched junction bases: 9. Looked up from germline, CDR1 is SGHNT and CDR2 is YYREEE (reference sequence). This CDR3 spans 16 amino acids. CDR3 loop: CASSRAGTSGLYEQYF. Written as DNA, the CDR3 is TGTGCCAGCAGCCGGGCTGGGACTAGCGGCCTCTACGAGCAGTACTTC. The full variable domain, with the rest looked up from reference TRBV5-4 and TRBJ2-7, is ETGVTQSPTHLIKTRGQQVTLRCSSQSGHNTVSWYQQALGQGPQFIFQYYREEENGRGNFPPRFSGLQFPNYSSELNVNALELDDSALYLCASSRAGTSGLYEQYFGPGTRLTVT.

This clone came up once. Within the sample, other DNA sequences also encode this same CDR3. V is TRBV10-3 and J is TRBJ1-5; possibly TRBD1 for D (5 bases). From germline, CDR1 is ENHRY and CDR2 SYGVKD. CDR3 length: 15 amino acids. V was shortened by 0 bases and J by 0 bases, with 6 bases between the two germline ends. Written as DNA, the CDR3 is TGTGCCATCAGTGAGTCTACAGGTAGCAATCAGCCCCAGCATTTT. Translating gives CAISESTGSNQPQHF.

The table lists this clone with a count of one. The V gene is TRBV4-1, the J gene TRBJ2-5; D remains unclear. This CDR3 is 15 amino acids long. Germline V lookup: CDR1 MGHRA, CDR2 YSYEKL. V was shortened by 3 bases and J by 2 bases, with 13 bases between the two germline ends. CDR3 DNA: TGCGCCAGCAGCCAGCTGCTACCTTCACAAGAGACCCAGTACTTC. Residues: CASSQLLPSQETQYF.

The J gene is TRBJ1-5, the V gene TRBV12-3 or TRBV12-4; unclear D gene. V lost 8 bases and J lost 3, with 11 bases in between. CDR3 length equals 13 residues. CDR3 loop: CASAFAANQPQHF. Written as DNA, the CDR3 is TGTGCCAGCGCGTTTGCCGCCAATCAGCCCCAGCATTTT.

The rearrangement links TRBV5-1 to TRBJ2-3; a weak D match, TRBD1 (5 bases). This CDR3 region has 14 residues. V lost 4 bases and J lost 3, with 12 bases in between. Germline V gene sequence: CDR1 SGHRS, CDR2 YFSETQ. CDR3 region: CASSQGRPTDTQYF. The CDR3 nucleotides read TGCGCCAGCAGCCAGGGCAGGCCGACAGATACGCAGTATTTT.

The CDR3 region is CASSPTGYREAFF. DNA for the CDR3: TGTGCCAGCAGCCCTACAGGATACAGGGAAGCTTTCTTT. The chain links TRBV14 to TRBJ1-1; TRBD1 might be the D (5 bases). Germline loops: CDR1 SGHDN, CDR2 FVKESK. The CDR3 has 13 amino acids. Trimming removed 4 bases from V and 8 bases from J, with 14 bases in between.

This rearrangement joins TRBV6-5 to TRBJ1-1; maybe TRBD1 (6 bases). The CDR3 has 15 amino acids. Trimming removed 6 bases at V and 3 bases at J, with 17 bases between. CDR1 and CDR2 from the germline V gene are MNHEY and SVGAGI. CDR3 protein: CASRQGLISDTEAFF. In nucleotides, the CDR3 is TGTGCCAGCAGACAGGGTTTAATCTCTGACACTGAAGCTTTCTTT.

This chain connects TRBV9 to TRBJ2-5, with TRBD2 as a possible D gene (7 bases). Germline-derived CDR1 and CDR2 are SGDLS and YYNGEE. Trimming stripped 0 bases from V and 7 bases from J, with 16 bases between. The CDR3 is 15 amino acids. The DNA of the CDR3 is TGTGCCAGCAGCGTAGAAGATAAAGGGGGGGGGACCCAGTACTTC. It is translated as CASSVEDKGGGTQYF. Full variable domain (remainder filled in from reference TRBV9 and TRBJ2-5): DSGVTQTPKHLITATGQRVTLRCSPRSGDLSVYWYQQSLDQGLQFLIQYYNGEERAKGNILERFSAQQFPDLHSELNLSSLELGDSALYFCASSVEDKGGGTQYFGPGTRLLVL.

This sequence joins TRBV6-5 and TRBJ2-4; 11 nucleotides align to TRBD2. CDR1 is MNHEY and CDR2 is SVGAGI in the germline V gene. The ends lost 4 bases at V and 2 bases at J; junction bases unmatched: 4. The CDR3 sequence is 16 residues long. The CDR3: CASSSLAGGSKNIQYF. CDR3 DNA sequence: TGTGCCAGCAGTTCTCTAGCGGGGGGTTCCAAAAACATTCAGTACTTC.

The rearrangement joins TRBV15 to TRBJ2-1; 14 bases are a match to TRBD2. The trim removed 3 bases at V and 8 bases at J, leaving 12 bases unmatched. The germline gives CDR1 LNHNV, CDR2 YYDKDF (reference sequence). The CDR3 runs to 18 residues. CDR3 sequence reads: CATSRGDTGTSGSHEQFF. CDR3 coding DNA: TGTGCCACCAGCAGGGGGGACACTGGGACTAGCGGGAGTCATGAGCAGTTCTTC.